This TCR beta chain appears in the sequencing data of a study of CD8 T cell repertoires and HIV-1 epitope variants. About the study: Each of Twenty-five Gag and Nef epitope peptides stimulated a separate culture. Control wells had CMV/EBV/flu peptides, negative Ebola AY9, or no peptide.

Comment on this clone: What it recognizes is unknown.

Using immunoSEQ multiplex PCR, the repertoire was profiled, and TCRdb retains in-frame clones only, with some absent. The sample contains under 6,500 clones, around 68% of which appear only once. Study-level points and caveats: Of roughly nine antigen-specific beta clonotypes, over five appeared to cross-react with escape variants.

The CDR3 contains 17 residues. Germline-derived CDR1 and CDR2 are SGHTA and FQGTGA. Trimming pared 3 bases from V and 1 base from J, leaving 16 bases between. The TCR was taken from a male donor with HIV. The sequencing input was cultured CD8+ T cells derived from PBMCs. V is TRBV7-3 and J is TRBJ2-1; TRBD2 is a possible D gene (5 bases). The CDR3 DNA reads TGTGCCAGCAGCTTCCTTTCCGGGGTCGAATCCTACAATGAGCAGTTCTTC. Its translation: CASSFLSGVESYNEQFF.